Each of the 28 T cell receptor beta chains below was sequenced from the same sample in a study of human T cells and chemical hapten exposure. The time point is: patch test 3, about 24 weeks after DPC sensitization. Documented treatment: therapeutic diphenylcyclopropenone sensitization with weekly scalp DPC. TCRdb used MiXCR to reprocess the RACE reads, holding one entry per CDR3 protein. Of tens of thousands of distinct CDR3 sequences listed, 13% were seen once; the top ten hold 5.7%. The sequencing used whole blood, collected in connection with sensitization to the hapten diphenylcyclopropenone (DPC). These receptors were obtained from a woman between 50 and 59 years old with alopecia areata. Some clones in this sample may be carry-over from other donors' samples.

This clonotype was recorded only once. The chain uses TRBV7-2 and TRBJ1-2; perhaps TRBD1 as D (5 bases). The germline gives CDR1 SGHTA, CDR2 FQGNSA. This CDR3 is 14 amino acids long. V was cut by 5 bases and J by 4 bases, with 14 bases left in between. The CDR3 is CASSLQEVGYGYTF. DNA for the CDR3: TGTGCCAGCAGCCTACAGGAGGTGGGCTATGGCTACACCTTC.

This clonotype appeared a few times. The chain uses TRBV2 and TRBJ1-2; 7 bases line up with TRBD1. After removal of 2 bases from V and 4 bases from J, the junction contained 4 bases not matched to a gene. The V gene's germline CDR1 is SNHLY and CDR2 FYNNEI. The CDR3 runs 14 residues. The CDR3 is CASSELDRSYGYTF. The CDR3 DNA reads as TGTGCCAGCAGTGAATTGGACAGGAGCTATGGCTACACCTTC.

In its sample, this clonotype was seen many times. J is TRBJ2-7 and V is TRBV11-2, with D perhaps assigned TRBD1 or TRBD2 (6 bases each). Trimming pared 4 bases from V and 4 bases from J, leaving 8 bases between. Germline loops: CDR1 SGHAT, CDR2 FQNNGV. The CDR3 length is 12 residues. The CDR3 DNA reads as TGTGCCAGCAGCTGGGGGGCTTACGAGCAGTACTTC. As protein: CASSWGAYEQYF.

This chain joins TRBV14 and TRBJ2-5; 12 nucleotides match TRBD2. The CDR3 covers 14 residues. V lost 4 bases, J lost 4 bases, and 1 base stayed unmatched. Germline V CDR1 and CDR2: SGHDN, FVKESK. The CDR3 here is CASSPGLAGETQYF. The CDR3 nucleotides are TGTGCCAGCAGCCCGGGACTAGCGGGAGAGACCCAGTACTTC.

This chain connects TRBV13 to TRBJ2-3, with TRBD2 matching over 9 bases. This CDR3 has 16 amino acids. Looked up from germline, CDR1 is PRHDT and CDR2 is FYEKMQ (reference sequence). Trimming at V came to 2 bases and at J to 1 base, leaving 4 bases not matched to a gene. Here the CDR3 DNA reads TGTGCCAGCAGCTTACTAGCGGGATGGGGCACAGATACGCAGTATTTT. As protein: CASSLLAGWGTDTQYF.

This clonotype has ten or more counts. The chain joins TRBV5-6 to TRBJ2-1; 12 bases align to TRBD2. Germline V lookup: CDR1 SGHDT, CDR2 YYEEEE. V gave up 4 bases and J gave up 3 bases; unmatched junction bases: 8. The CDR3 consists of 17 residues. DNA of the CDR3: TGTGCCAGCAGCACCCGACTAGCGGGAGCCCTCTACAATGAGCAGTTCTTC. It yields the protein CASSTRLAGALYNEQFF.

This clonotype was seen a handful of times. J is TRBJ1-1 and V is TRBV18, with 7 bases lining up with TRBD1. CDR3 length: 16 residues. Losses at the gene ends were 2 bases for V and 6 bases for J; bases not matched to a gene: 12. CDR1 KGHSH and CDR2 LQKENI come from the germline V gene. The CDR3 reads CASSPGGGRQGAEAFF. The CDR3 DNA sequence: TGTGCCAGCTCACCAGGGGGGGGAAGACAGGGCGCTGAAGCTTTCTTT.

This clonotype was counted only a few times. The V gene is TRBV3-1, the J gene TRBJ2-1; D is uncertain. The CDR3 extends over 14 amino acids. Germline V gene lookup returns CDR1 LGHDT and CDR2 YNNKEL (reference sequence). Trimming left V 0 bases short and J 7 bases short, with 10 bases between. CDR3 loop: CASSQDRASNEQFF. CDR3 DNA sequence: TGTGCCAGCAGCCAAGATCGCGCCTCAAATGAGCAGTTCTTC.

This clonotype was seen many times. V usage is TRBV27 and J usage is TRBJ2-1; D gene uncertain. V gave up 5 bases and J gave up 9 bases, with 11 bases separating them. The germline CDR1 and CDR2 sequences are MNHEY and SMNVEV (reference sequence). The length of the CDR3 is 12 residues. CDR3 nucleotide sequence: TGTGCCAGCAGTAGTCCCCTAGGTGAGCAGTTCTTC. This codes for CASSSPLGEQFF.

This clonotype has more than one count but fewer than ten. This sequence joins TRBV6-6 and TRBJ1-1; TRBD1 matches at 10 bases. The CDR3 covers 16 residues. J was trimmed by 8 bases and V by 2 bases; bases with no gene match: 11. CDR1 MNHNY and CDR2 SVGAGI come from the germline V gene (reference sequence). In DNA, the CDR3 is TGTGCCAGCAGTTACGCGAACGACGGGACAGGGGCCGAAGCTTTCTTT. Encoded protein: CASSYANDGTGAEAFF.

The chain employs TRBV9 and TRBJ1-1; D remains ambiguous. CDR1 and CDR2 (germline): SGDLS, YYNGEE. The CDR3 contains 15 residues. Trimming took 3 bases from V and 4 from J, leaving 16 bases between them. This CDR3 reads CASSASLGIGTEAFF. Written as DNA, the CDR3 is TGTGCCAGCAGCGCTTCACTGGGGATCGGCACTGAAGCTTTCTTT.

About this clonotype: Since a much larger clone is just one base distant, this may be a read error. The V and J genes are TRBV6-5 and TRBJ2-3; D unclear. The CDR3 extends over 12 amino acids. Germline CDR1 is MNHEY and CDR2 is SVGAGI. CDR3 sequence: CSAANSTDTQYF. CDR3 nucleotides: TGTTCGGCGGCTAATTCCACAGATACGCAGTATTTT.

The chain carries TRBV2 and TRBJ1-1, with a possible D match to TRBD1 (5 bases). V lost 6 bases to trimming and J lost 4 bases, with 12 bases between them. The CDR3 spans 13 residues. CDR1 is SNHLY and CDR2 is FYNNEI in the germline V gene. CDR3 amino acids: CASRGGVPTEAFF. The CDR3 DNA reads as TGTGCCAGCAGGGGGGGAGTCCCCACTGAAGCTTTCTTT. The complete variable domain, with remaining parts taken from reference TRBV2 and TRBJ1-1, reads EPEVTQTPSHQVTQMGQEVILRCVPISNHLYFYWYRQILGQKVEFLVSFYNNEISEKSEIFDDQFSVERPDGSNFTLKIRSTKLEDSAMYFCASRGGVPTEAFFGQGTRLTVV.

This clonotype was picked up many times. The chain recombines TRBV20-1 with TRBJ2-3; D unresolved. The germline V and J ends were trimmed by 3 bases and 2 bases, with 18 bases remaining between them. Germline lookup yields CDR1 DFQATT and CDR2 SNEGSKA (reference sequence). The CDR3 consists of 16 residues. This chain's CDR3 is CSARGEKAGATDTQYF. The CDR3 DNA reads as TGCAGTGCTAGGGGTGAAAAGGCAGGAGCCACAGATACGCAGTATTTT.

The rearrangement uses TRBV29-1 and TRBJ1-4, with D perhaps matching TRBD1 (5 bases). V lost 0 bases, J lost 10 bases, and 15 bases lay in between. The CDR3 totals 14 residues. Germline V gives CDR1 SQVTM, CDR2 ANQGSEA. The CDR3 spells CSVEEGGLGGKLFF. For the CDR3, the DNA is TGCAGCGTTGAAGAGGGCGGCCTGGGGGGAAAACTGTTTTTT.

V usage is TRBV20-1 and J usage is TRBJ2-3; TRBD2 matches 7 bases. Germline V CDR1 and CDR2: DFQATT, SNEGSKA (reference sequence). This CDR3 region has 13 residues. The CDR3 DNA reads TGCAGCACTACGGGAGGACGCACAGATACGCAGTATTTT. This sequence encodes CSTTGGRTDTQYF.

This clonotype appeared a few times. The chain has TRBV6-6 and TRBJ2-1, with 12 bases matching TRBD2. CDR3 length: 16 amino acids. V lost 5 bases, J lost 6 bases, and 8 bases stayed unmatched. CDR1 is MNHNY, CDR2 SVGAGI, per germline (reference sequence). The CDR3 is CASSATSGSFGNEQFF. CDR3 bases: TGTGCCAGCAGTGCGACTAGCGGGAGTTTTGGCAATGAGCAGTTCTTC.

The chain employs TRBV3-1 and TRBJ2-1; D not certain. The CDR3 spans 11 residues. The V and J ends lost 3 bases and 10 bases respectively, with 7 bases between them. Germline CDR1 LGHDT, CDR2 YNNKEL (reference sequence). CDR3: CASSHETEQFF. CDR3 nucleotides: TGTGCCAGCAGCCACGAGACAGAGCAGTTCTTC.

A remark on this clonotype: A much larger clone lies one base from this, so it may be a read error. The chain has TRBV5-1 and TRBJ2-1, with TRBD2 identical over 8 bases. CDR1 SGHRS and CDR2 YFSETQ come from the germline V gene. There are 15 residues in the CDR3. J gave up 8 bases and V 2 bases, and 9 bases lay outside the gene matches. The CDR3 is CASSLKAGDVHEQFF. DNA of the CDR3: TGCGCCAGCAGCTTAAAAGCGGGAGACGTTCATGAGCAGTTCTTC.

This clonotype has only a few counts. This chain connects TRBV20-1 to TRBJ1-1; no reliable D call. Germline V CDR1 and CDR2: DFQATT, SNEGSKA (reference sequence). This CDR3 has 11 residues. The CDR3 bases are TGCAGCGTAATGTCGGGATTTGAAGCTTTCTTT. Amino acid sequence: CSVMSGFEAFF.

The chain couples TRBV11-2 to TRBJ2-7; TRBD1 might be the D (6 bases). Looked up from germline, CDR1 is SGHAT and CDR2 is FQNNGV. Trimming cost V 2 bases and J 6 bases, with 8 bases left between them. The CDR3 is 12 amino acids. The CDR3 spells CASSLQGSEQYF. The CDR3 nucleotides are TGTGCCAGCAGCTTACAGGGGTCCGAGCAGTACTTC.

The rearrangement joins TRBV29-1 to TRBJ1-5, with D tentatively TRBD1 (5 bases). The CDR3 totals 12 residues. The V end was cut by 4 bases, the J end by 10 bases, with 14 bases between. Per the germline V gene, CDR1 is SQVTM and CDR2 is ANQGSEA. CDR3 nucleotide sequence: TGCAGCGTTGGGGACTTCGACGGCCCCCAGCATTTT. This codes for CSVGDFDGPQHF. The full variable domain, in which reference TRBV29-1 and TRBJ1-5 provide the parts outside the CDR3, is SAVISQKPSRDICQRGTSLTIQCQVDSQVTMMFWYRQQPGQSLTLIATANQGSEATYESGFVIDKFPISRPNLTFSTLTVSNMSPEDSSIYLCSVGDFDGPQHFGDGTRLSIL.

This clonotype was seen repeatedly, ten times or more. This rearrangement joins TRBV18 to TRBJ1-5, with D uncertain. The CDR3 is 16 amino acids. The V gene lost 2 bases and the J gene lost 6 bases, with 17 bases spanning the gap. Germline CDR1 is KGHSH and CDR2 is LQKENI. CDR3 bases: TGTGCCAGCTCACCAGTTCCTGGAGGGATCCGTCAGCCCCAGCATTTT. Its protein is CASSPVPGGIRQPQHF.

V is TRBV12-3 or TRBV12-4 and J is TRBJ2-1; weak D call: TRBD2 (7 bases). The V and J ends lost 6 bases and 4 bases respectively, with 16 bases between them. This CDR3 has 15 amino acids. CDR3 residues: CASRKQGLPYNEQFF. The CDR3 bases are TGTGCCAGCAGAAAACAGGGACTACCATACAATGAGCAGTTCTTC.

This clonotype was observed at least ten times. The chain uses TRBV12-3 or TRBV12-4 and TRBJ1-4; no reliable D call. This CDR3 is built from 15 residues. V was cut by 3 bases and J by 4 bases, with 12 bases left in between. This CDR3 is CASSFLGPINEKLFF. CDR3 sequence (DNA): TGTGCCAGCAGTTTCCTTGGACCGATTAATGAAAAACTGTTTTTT.

The CDR3 DNA reads as TGTGCCAGCAGTTTAGCGGGAGGGGACAATGAGCAGTTCTTC. Its protein product is CASSLAGGDNEQFF. This chain connects TRBV6-2 or TRBV6-3 to TRBJ2-1; 11 bases match TRBD2. The CDR3 is made up of 14 amino acids. V trimming: 4 bases; J trimming: 5 bases; junction bases outside the gene matches: 1. Germline CDR1 and CDR2: MNHEY and SVGEGT.

This clonotype was picked up many times. The V gene is TRBV4-1, the J gene TRBJ2-7, with 9 bases identical to TRBD1. This CDR3 has 13 amino acids. Unmatched junction bases numbered 6, after V lost 1 base and J lost 11 bases. Per the germline V gene, CDR1 is MGHRA and CDR2 is YSYEKL. This chain's CDR3 is CASSQGQGENKYF. The CDR3 nucleotides are TGCGCCAGCAGCCAAGGACAGGGGGAAAACAAGTACTTC.

This clonotype showed up many times. The chain has TRBV5-6 and TRBJ2-7; TRBD1 is a possible D gene (6 bases). Germline assignment: CDR1 SGHDT and CDR2 YYEEEE. Trimming removed 3 bases at V and 2 bases at J, with 15 bases between. The CDR3 length is 15 residues. This chain's CDR3 is CASSWPRGKAYEQYF. The CDR3 DNA follows: TGTGCCAGCAGCTGGCCTAGGGGGAAAGCCTACGAGCAGTACTTC.